Following are 25 T cell receptor beta chains from one sample sequenced in a study of blood T cells in healthy people across ages. A second PCR, run for roughly 7 to 11 cycles, used a sample-barcoded 5' primer plus a J-beta primer mix. One entry per CDR3 protein, called by TCRdb with MiXCR from the 5' RACE reads. The sample contains hundreds of thousands of distinct CDR3 sequences, around two fifths of which appear only once. What was sequenced was blood. The receptors were sampled from an elderly man in good health.

The chain carries TRBV10-3 and TRBJ2-7, with 7 bases fitting TRBD1. The CDR3 loop spans 15 amino acids. Germline V gene lookup returns CDR1 ENHRY and CDR2 SYGVKD. Trimming removed 0 bases from V and 1 base from J; junction bases left unmatched: 3. The CDR3 coding sequence is TGTGCCATCAGTGAGTCACAGACAGGGTCCTACGAGCAGTACTTC. Protein sequence: CAISESQTGSYEQYF.

This clonotype has just a few counts. This chain uses TRBV6-4 with TRBJ2-3, with TRBD2 matching 9 bases. Trimming removed 4 bases from V and 3 bases from J; junction bases left unmatched: 5. From germline, CDR1 is MRHNA and CDR2 SNTAGT. This CDR3 contains 15 residues. This chain's CDR3 is CASSAAGGWTDTQYF. In DNA form, the CDR3 reads TGTGCCAGCAGTGCCGCGGGAGGGTGGACAGATACGCAGTATTTT.

This clonotype was recorded only once. This chain joins TRBV7-2 and TRBJ2-2; perhaps TRBD1 as D (5 bases). The CDR3 totals 18 residues. V was clipped by 3 bases and J by 5 bases, with 22 bases between them. Germline lookup yields CDR1 SGHTA and CDR2 FQGNSA. The CDR3 DNA sequence: TGTGCCAGCAGCTTCACCTATATGCGTAGGGGTTCTACCGGGGAGCTGTTTTTT. The encoded protein is CASSFTYMRRGSTGELFF.

The chain is built from TRBV10-3 and TRBJ2-5; D uncertain. V was shortened by 3 bases and J by 1 base, with 12 bases between the two germline ends. Germline lookup yields CDR1 ENHRY and CDR2 SYGVKD. The CDR3 is made up of 15 amino acids. Here the CDR3 DNA reads TGTGCCATCAGTGATCAACCTGGGCCCCAAGAGACCCAGTACTTC. It specifies CAISDQPGPQETQYF.

This clonotype has more than one count but fewer than ten. This chain uses TRBV28 with TRBJ2-3; weak D call: TRBD1 (5 bases). CDR1 and CDR2 (germline): MDHEN, SYDVKM. V dropped 2 bases and J dropped 3 bases, with 15 bases sitting between them. This CDR3 comprises 16 residues. CDR3 coding DNA: TGTGCCAGCAGTTTACCCCTCGGCAGGGTAACAGATACGCAGTATTTT. It is translated as CASSLPLGRVTDTQYF.

This clonotype showed up just a few times. V is TRBV10-3 and J is TRBJ1-2; the match to TRBD1 covers 7 bases. Per the germline V gene, CDR1 is ENHRY and CDR2 is SYGVKD. The CDR3 totals 13 residues. Trimming cost V 10 bases and J 2 bases; bases outside gene matches: 7. Here the CDR3 reads CATGGQTNYGYTF. The DNA of the CDR3 is TGTGCCACCGGGGGACAGACCAACTATGGCTACACCTTC.

This clonotype was seen more than once but under ten times. The chain uses TRBV7-3 and TRBJ2-1; D gene unclear. V lost 1 base and J lost 4, with 2 bases in between. Germline loops: CDR1 SGHTA, CDR2 FQGTGA. The CDR3 contains 12 residues. The CDR3 reads CASSLKYNEQFF. The CDR3 DNA sequence: TGTGCCAGCAGCTTAAAATACAATGAGCAGTTCTTC.

This clonotype was detected many times. The chain recombines TRBV29-1 with TRBJ2-5; D possibly uses TRBD1 or TRBD2 (6 bases each). CDR3 length equals 14 residues. Trimming shortened V by 6 bases and J by 11 bases, and 25 bases separated the two germline ends. Germline CDR1 is SQVTM and CDR2 is ANQGSEA. CDR3 residues: CSVSLSTGGNEQYF. DNA of the CDR3: TGCAGCGTCTCGCTCAGCACCGGGGGCAATGAGCAGTACTTC.

The chain joins TRBV27 to TRBJ1-2; D gene ambiguous. Germline V gene data show CDR1 as MNHEY and CDR2 as SMNVEV (reference sequence). The V end was cut by 6 bases, the J end by 8 bases, with 16 bases between. This CDR3 is 13 amino acids long. This CDR3 reads CASSPDFNWGYTF. CDR3 nucleotide sequence: TGTGCCAGCAGCCCGGACTTCAATTGGGGCTACACCTTC.

The chain combines TRBV4-1 with TRBJ2-1; 8 bases match TRBD2. Germline CDR1 and CDR2: MGHRA and YSYEKL. Trimming at V came to 0 bases and at J to 7 bases, leaving 5 bases not matched to a gene. There are 15 residues in the CDR3. DNA of the CDR3: TGCGCCAGCAGCCAAGAGGGGACTAGTAGTAATGAGCAGTTCTTC. Translating it yields CASSQEGTSSNEQFF.

The gene calls are TRBV7-2 and TRBJ2-1; D is unresolved. V was pared by 4 bases and J by 8 bases, with 6 bases between. CDR1 and CDR2 from the germline V gene are SGHTA and FQGNSA. The CDR3 has 11 residues. In DNA form, the CDR3 reads TGTGCCAGCAGCTATAGCTATGAGCAGTTCTTC. Protein product: CASSYSYEQFF.

This clonotype was seen more than once but under ten times. The J gene is TRBJ2-1, the V gene TRBV9; 7 bases fit TRBD2. After removal of 0 bases from V and 4 bases from J, the junction contained 7 bases not matched to a gene. The CDR3 extends over 16 amino acids. Germline V gene lookup returns CDR1 SGDLS and CDR2 YYNGEE. CDR3 sequence: CASSVGGGGVYNEQFF. The DNA for the CDR3 is TGTGCCAGCAGCGTAGGTGGCGGGGGAGTTTACAATGAGCAGTTCTTC.

J is TRBJ2-3 and V is TRBV11-2, with D possibly being TRBD2 (8 bases). Germline values: CDR1 SGHAT, CDR2 FQNNGV. The CDR3 length is 17 residues. Trimming stripped 5 bases from V and 3 bases from J, with 21 bases between. The DNA of the CDR3 is TGTGCCAGCAGCAAACAGGGGTCCGGGGGGGAGACAGATACGCAGTATTTT. It is translated as CASSKQGSGGETDTQYF.

This chain connects TRBV7-8 to TRBJ1-2; D gene ambiguous. The CDR3 sequence is 14 residues long. V lost 5 bases, J lost 7 bases, and 17 bases lay in between. Germline V gene data show CDR1 as SGHVS and CDR2 as FQNEAQ. CDR3 protein: CASSPNGINGGYTF. The DNA of the CDR3 is TGTGCCAGCAGCCCAAACGGGATAAACGGTGGCTACACCTTC.

This clonotype was counted a few times. The chain has TRBV14 and TRBJ2-1; 7 positions match TRBD1. The V and J ends lost 3 bases and 6 bases, in that order; junction bases with no gene match: 8. The CDR3 is 15 amino acids. Germline assignment: CDR1 SGHDN and CDR2 FVKESK. The CDR3: CASSHPTGVGNEQFF. CDR3 DNA: TGTGCCAGCAGCCACCCCACAGGGGTTGGCAATGAGCAGTTCTTC.

This clonotype has only one observation. This chain links TRBV20-1 with TRBJ2-1; 12 bases agree with TRBD2. The CDR3 is 16 amino acids. V lost 5 bases to trimming and J lost 15 bases; unmatched junction nucleotides: 20. Looked up from germline, CDR1 is DFQATT and CDR2 is SNEGSKA (reference sequence). The DNA for the CDR3 is TGCAGTGCTCTCAATTCAGGACTAGCGGGGTTAACCGAACCGTTCTTC. Amino acids: CSALNSGLAGLTEPFF.

Comments on this clonotype: Given a much more abundant clone one base away, this may be a read error. The chain couples TRBV7-3 to TRBJ2-3; D is possibly TRBD1 (5 bases). There are 15 residues in the CDR3. Germline CDR1 SGHTA, CDR2 FQGTGA. DNA for the CDR3: TGTGCCAACAGCTTAGGTGGGGCCGACACAGATACGCAGTATTTT. Amino acids: CANSLGGADTDTQYF.

V usage is TRBV3-1 and J usage is TRBJ2-6; unclear D gene. Between the trimmed V and J ends, which lost 4 bases and 3 bases, there was a span of 7 bases. In germline, CDR1 is LGHDT, CDR2 YNNKEL (reference sequence). CDR3 length: 14 amino acids. The CDR3 region has the DNA TGTGCCAGCAGCCCCCTCGGTGGGGCCAACGTCCTGACTTTC. Protein sequence: CASSPLGGANVLTF.

The rearrangement links TRBV20-1 to TRBJ2-1; 11 positions match TRBD2. Germline V gene data show CDR1 as DFQATT and CDR2 as SNEGSKA (reference sequence). The CDR3 loop spans 15 amino acids. The ends lost 6 bases at V and 0 bases at J; junction bases unmatched: 4. CDR3 residues: CSAPLAGGSYNEQFF. CDR3 bases: TGCAGTGCACCGCTAGCGGGGGGCTCCTACAATGAGCAGTTCTTC.

The rearrangement joins TRBV6-6 to TRBJ2-7; 10 nucleotides agree with TRBD2. The DNA end lines up better with TRBJ2-5; the J call may be wrong. Germline values: CDR1 MNHNY, CDR2 SVGAGI (reference sequence). The CDR3 has 15 amino acids. The CDR3 DNA sequence: TGTGCCAGCAGTTACAGCGGGGGGGCCGCGGAGACCCAGTACTTC. Translated, it gives CASSYSGGAAETQYF.

The chain employs TRBV18 and TRBJ2-7, with 10 bases fitting TRBD1. Germline V lookup: CDR1 KGHSH, CDR2 LQKENI. Unmatched junction bases numbered 7, after V lost 6 bases and J lost 5 bases. The CDR3 is 14 residues long. The CDR3 sequence: CASSGGQGFHEQYF. CDR3 in DNA: TGTGCCAGCTCTGGGGGACAGGGGTTTCACGAGCAGTACTTC.

The chain is built from TRBV20-1 and TRBJ2-5; D not certain. This CDR3 region has 12 residues. V was clipped by 4 bases and J by 10 bases, with 16 bases between them. In germline, CDR1 is DFQATT, CDR2 SNEGSKA (reference sequence). The chain's CDR3 is CSATTPILIQYF. The CDR3 bases are TGCAGTGCTACAACCCCGATATTGATCCAGTACTTC.

This clonotype was picked up many times. The chain combines TRBV7-2 with TRBJ2-3, with D maybe TRBD2 (5 bases). This CDR3 has 15 residues. Looked up from germline, CDR1 is SGHTA and CDR2 is FQGNSA. Trimming took off 1 base at V and 1 base at J, with 9 bases between the two ends. CDR3 sequence reads: CASSLEWTGTDTQYF. The CDR3, as DNA: TGTGCCAGCAGCTTAGAGTGGACTGGCACAGATACGCAGTATTTT.

This clonotype was seen many times. The genes are TRBV7-7 and TRBJ2-3; weak D call: TRBD2 (6 bases). The CDR3 runs 15 residues. V gave up 1 base and J gave up 2 bases, with 10 bases separating them. Germline assignment: CDR1 SSHAT and CDR2 FNYEAQ (reference sequence). The CDR3 coding sequence is TGTGCCAGCAGCTTAGGGAGGGCATCCACAGATACGCAGTATTTT. It translates to CASSLGRASTDTQYF.

Many counts were recorded for this clonotype. The rearrangement uses TRBV21-1 and TRBJ2-6; the tabulated D call, TRBD1, remains unverified against the DNA. TRBV21-1 is a pseudogene segment. This CDR3 spans 18 amino acids. The CDR3 nucleotides are TGTGCCAGCAGCAAAGTCCAGACAGGGACCTTTGGGGCCAACGTCCTGACTTTC. It specifies CASSKVQTGTFGANVLTF.